This entry describes one T cell receptor beta chain. The data were taken from a study of blood T cell repertoires in COVID-19. Germline V lookup: CDR1 SGHDT, CDR2 YYEEEE. The CDR3 loop spans 14 amino acids. V dropped 0 bases and J dropped 7 bases, with 11 bases sitting between them. Some clones are missing from TCRdb's copy, which holds only in-frame ones; the method was immunoSEQ multiplex PCR. The sample lists 60,000 to 85,000 clones, approximately 86% seen once, with less than 2% in the top ten. This chain joins TRBV5-6 and TRBJ1-5; no firm D call. Sequenced input: peripheral blood. The origin of this receptor is a woman of 80 years or more with active or convalescent COVID-19. The CDR3 DNA follows: TGTGCCAGCAGCTTGGGCCCCGGGGAACAGCCCCAGCATTTT. Protein product: CASSLGPGEQPQHF.